The 24 T cell receptor beta chains in this list originate from one sample, sequenced in a study of tumor-infiltrating lymphocytes in primary liver carcinoma. Constant-region priming of around 500 ng total RNA yielded TCR beta cDNA. Three nested multiplex PCR rounds, a slightly modified ARM-PCR, produced the libraries for TCR beta. For about 11 cycles apiece, the opening two PCR rounds ran with TRBV1-TRBV30 forward primers and a C-beta reverse primer. TCRdb analysed the multiplex PCR reads with MiXCR anew, one entry per CDR3 protein. This sample has about 190,000 distinct CDR3 sequences, with roughly 80% found just once. Both RNA and DNA were isolated together from approximately 22-30 mg of bulk tissue that had not been sorted. Specimen: tumor tissue from primary liver carcinoma. These receptors all stem from a man aged 35 to 55 with primary liver carcinoma and hepatitis B virus infection.

This clonotype appeared many times. V and J are TRBV6-6 and TRBJ2-3, with 9 bases that match TRBD1. Germline CDR1 is MNHNY and CDR2 is SVGAGI (reference sequence). The CDR3 totals 14 residues. Trimming took 5 bases from V and 4 from J; bases not matched to a gene: 4. CDR3 sequence reads: CASSRDREADTQYF. CDR3 nucleotide sequence: TGTGCCAGCAGTCGGGACAGGGAAGCAGATACGCAGTATTTT.

This chain connects TRBV6-5 to TRBJ2-6, with D tentatively TRBD1 (5 bases). Germline V CDR1 and CDR2: MNHEY, SVGAGI. The CDR3 contains 17 residues. Trimming took 4 bases from V and 17 from J, leaving 30 bases between them. CDR3 nucleotides: TGTGCCAGCAGTTCCCGGACATGCAGCTCTGGGGCCATCATCTTGACTTTC. Translated, it gives CASSSRTCSSGAIILTF.

About this clonotype itself: A much larger clone is a single base away; this may be a read error. The V gene is TRBV28, the J gene TRBJ1-5, with D perhaps matching TRBD1 (6 bases). The J call may not be correct, given that the DNA end is closer to TRBJ2-3. The CDR3 length is 14 residues. From germline, CDR1 is MDHEN and CDR2 SYDVKM. The CDR3 region has the DNA TGTGCCAGCAGTAGAGGACAGACAAATCAGCCCCAGTATTTT. This gives the protein CASSRGQTNQPQYF.

The gene calls are TRBV5-4 and TRBJ1-2; a possible D gene is TRBD1 (5 bases). CDR1 is SGHNT and CDR2 is YYREEE in the germline V gene (reference sequence). This CDR3 comprises 19 residues. V lost 0 bases to trimming and J lost 11 bases, with 32 bases between them. The CDR3 DNA reads TGTGCCAGCAGCTTGGGTTTCGGTGGGGGACCCCAGGGAGGGCAGGGATACACCTTC. Translation gives CASSLGFGGGPQGGQGYTF.

With regard to this clonotype: A junction boundary mismatches the germline segment, possibly from a read error. The rearrangement uses TRBV24-1 and TRBJ1-5, with D perhaps TRBD1 (6 bases). The CDR3 has 14 residues. Germline V lookup: CDR1 KGHDR, CDR2 SFDVKD. CDR3 nucleotide sequence: TGTGGCACCAGTGACTGGGACATAGGACAGCCCCAACATTTT. Amino acids: CGTSDWDIGQPQHF.

Comments on this clonotype: The junction departs from germline at one end; a sequencing error may be responsible. The chain employs TRBV12-3 or TRBV12-4 and TRBJ2-7, with D unclear. This CDR3 has 12 residues. The CDR3: CASSPQEHDQYF. Here the CDR3 DNA reads TGTGCTAGCAGTCCTCAGGAGCACGATCAGTACTTC.

On this clonotype: Compared with germline, one end of the junction differs, possibly owing to a read error. The chain carries TRBV11-2 and TRBJ2-7; D remains ambiguous. The CDR3 extends over 14 amino acids. The germline CDR1 and CDR2 sequences are SGHAT and FQNNGV. CDR3 protein: CASSLDEVAYEQYF. In nucleotides, the CDR3 is TGTGCCAGCAGCTTAGATGAAGTTGCCTACGAGCAGTATTTC. The whole variable domain, remainder taken from reference TRBV11-2 and TRBJ2-7, is EAGVAQSPRYKIIEKRQSVAFWCNPISGHATLYWYQQILGQGPKLLIQFQNNGVVDDSQLPKDRFSAERLKGVDSTLKIQPAKLEDSAVYLCASSLDEVAYEQYFGPGTRLTVT.

As concerns this clonotype: One end of the junction varies from germline; a read error may be responsible. The rearrangement links TRBV7-2 to TRBJ2-3; 11 bases fit TRBD1. There are 15 residues in the CDR3. Germline lookup yields CDR1 SGHTA and CDR2 FQGNSA. The CDR3 DNA is TGTGTCAGCAGCCTCGGGACAGGGGGTACAGATACACAGTATTTT. Encoded protein: CVSSLGTGGTDTQYF.

The genes are TRBV11-2 and TRBJ2-1; D ambiguous. CDR1 and CDR2 (germline): SGHAT, FQNNGV. V lost 7 bases and J lost 3, with 13 bases in between. The CDR3 length is 14 residues. CDR3 residues: CASTPDGDYNEQFF. Here the CDR3 DNA reads TGTGCCAGCACACCCGATGGCGACTACAATGAGCAGTTCTTC.

In the case of this clonotype: Sequence at one end of the junction differs from germline and may be a read error. CDR3 DNA: TGTACCTGGATCCCTGGAGGCAATCAGCCCCAGCATTTT. It yields the protein CTWIPGGNQPQHF. This chain connects TRBV30 to TRBJ1-5; D gene unclear. Germline assignment: CDR1 GTSNPN and CDR2 SVGIG (reference sequence). The CDR3 consists of 13 residues.

This clonotype showed up just a few times. In this CDR3 the conserved last residue, phenylalanine or tryptophan, is missing, so a read error is likely. The chain is built from TRBV11-2 and TRBJ2-1; tentatively, D is TRBD2 (6 bases). Germline CDR1 SGHAT, CDR2 FQNNGV. CDR3 length equals 17 residues. CDR3 bases: TGTGCCAGCAGTTTAGATAGGGGTGGGAGGTTCTACAATGAGCAGTTCTTA. Amino acid sequence: CASSLDRGGRFYNEQFL.

This clonotype was seen only once. Here the CDR3 omits its conserved ending phenylalanine or tryptophan, so a read error is the likely source. This chain connects TRBV4-1 to TRBJ2-5; D ambiguous. Germline loops: CDR1 MGHRA, CDR2 YSYEKL. V lost 10 bases and J 2 bases, leaving 11 bases between the germline ends. This CDR3 has 12 residues. CDR3 coding DNA: TGCGCCACCAGTCCCGAACAAGAGACCCAGTACTAC. Amino acids: CATSPEQETQYY.

Note on this clonotype: A junction boundary mismatches the germline segment, possibly from a read error. This sequence joins TRBV4-1 and TRBJ2-7; the match to TRBD2 covers 15 bases. This CDR3 spans 19 amino acids. Per germline, CDR1 MGHRA and CDR2 YSYEKL. CDR3 protein: CARSPSGLAGGAPLYEQYF. In DNA form, the CDR3 reads TGCGCCAGGAGCCCGTCGGGACTAGCGGGAGGTGCTCCTCTCTACGAACAGTACTTC.

About this clonotype itself: A read error may produce the germline difference seen at one junction end. V is TRBV29-1 and J is TRBJ2-5; the match to TRBD1 covers 10 bases. CDR3 length: 15 residues. Germline V lookup: CDR1 SQVTM, CDR2 ANQGSEA. The CDR3 region is CCVRVPGQGIETRYF. The CDR3 coding sequence is TGCTGCGTCCGAGTCCCGGGACAGGGGATTGAGACCCGGTACTTC. The variable domain in full, with the rest retrieved from reference TRBV29-1 and TRBJ2-5, is SAVISQKPSRDICQRGTSLTIQCQVDSQVTMMFWYRQQPGQSLTLIATANQGSEATYESGFVIDKFPISRPNLTFSTLTVSNMSPEDSSIYLCCVRVPGQGIETRYFGPGTRLLVL.

The V call is TRBV11-2, the J call TRBJ2-5; maybe TRBD1 (5 bases). V lost 6 bases and J lost 10, with 15 bases in between. The CDR3 length is 12 residues. Germline V CDR1 and CDR2: SGHAT, FQNNGV. The DNA for the CDR3 is TGTGCCAGCAGTCTAGGGGATGTGGTCCAGTACTTC. This encodes CASSLGDVVQYF. Full variable domain (rest looked up from reference TRBV11-2 and TRBJ2-5): EAGVAQSPRYKIIEKRQSVAFWCNPISGHATLYWYQQILGQGPKLLIQFQNNGVVDDSQLPKDRFSAERLKGVDSTLKIQPAKLEDSAVYLCASSLGDVVQYFGPGTRLLVL.

A word on this clonotype: A junction end diverges from the germline sequence, so it may reflect a read error. The J gene is TRBJ1-1, the V gene TRBV12-3 or TRBV12-4; 9 nucleotides match TRBD1. This CDR3 spans 15 amino acids. The DNA for the CDR3 is TGTGCTAGCATTAGACCGGGACAGGGGAACACTGAAGCTTTCTTT. It encodes CASIRPGQGNTEAFF.

The chain combines TRBV6-2 or TRBV6-3 with TRBJ1-5, with unresolved D. V lost 7 bases and J 4 bases, leaving 17 bases between the germline ends. The CDR3 runs to 15 residues. Germline lookup yields CDR1 MNHEY and CDR2 SVGEGT. The DNA of the CDR3 is TGTGCCAGCACCACGGTCCCCATGAGTAATCAGCCCCAGCATTTT. Its translation: CASTTVPMSNQPQHF.

As regards this clonotype: One end of the junction fails to match germline, which may point to a read error. Here the CDR3 DNA reads TGTGCCAGTAGTGGAGTGGCCGATGAGCAGTTTTTC. Translating it yields CASSGVADEQFF. The chain combines TRBV6-1 with TRBJ2-1; D unresolved. CDR3 length: 12 residues. Germline-derived CDR1 and CDR2 are MNHNS and SASEGT.

This clonotype was found many times. This rearrangement joins TRBV30 to TRBJ2-7, with D possibly matching TRBD2 (7 bases). The CDR3 length is 13 residues. The V gene lost 3 bases and the J gene lost 6 bases, with 15 bases spanning the gap. Germline CDR1 and CDR2: GTSNPN and SVGIG (reference sequence). The CDR3 here is CAWSRGGTSEQYF. The CDR3 DNA sequence: TGTGCCTGGAGCAGGGGAGGGACCAGCGAGCAGTACTTC.

The rearrangement links TRBV7-9 to TRBJ1-1; D ambiguous. Looked up from germline, CDR1 is SEHNR and CDR2 is FQNEAQ (reference sequence). Trimming pared 5 bases from V and 8 bases from J, leaving 18 bases between. The CDR3 runs to 14 residues. CDR3 DNA sequence: TGTGCCAGCAGCGTCAGACGGTCCAAAGAAGAAGCTTTCTTT. Translating it yields CASSVRRSKEEAFF.

V usage is TRBV29-1 and J usage is TRBJ1-5; D gene ambiguous. Trimming pared 4 bases from V and 3 bases from J, leaving 7 bases between. The CDR3 extends over 12 amino acids. The germline CDR1 and CDR2 sequences are SQVTM and ANQGSEA. The chain's CDR3 is CSVVGDNQPQHF. The DNA for the CDR3 is TGCAGCGTTGTGGGAGACAATCAGCCCCAGCATTTT.

About this clonotype itself: One junction end disagrees with the germline gene, perhaps due to a read error. V is TRBV6-5 and J is TRBJ2-1; D possibly corresponds to TRBD1 (6 bases). There are 15 residues in the CDR3. Germline-derived CDR1 and CDR2 are MNHEY and SVGAGI. The CDR3 region is CASSGDRGFSNEQLF. In DNA form, the CDR3 reads TGTGCCAGCAGTGGGGATAGGGGGTTTAGCAATGAGCAGTTATTC.

The V and J genes are TRBV11-2 and TRBJ2-6; D tentatively reads TRBD1 or TRBD2 (5 bases each). CDR1 SGHAT and CDR2 FQNNGV come from the germline V gene. The CDR3 spans 16 residues. V was pared by 6 bases and J by 5 bases, with 17 bases between. The CDR3 region has the DNA TGTGCCAGCAGTTTGTCAGGGAGAACTAGGGCCAACGTCCTGACTTTC. Translating gives CASSLSGRTRANVLTF. The full variable domain, rest sourced from reference TRBV11-2 and TRBJ2-6, is EAGVAQSPRYKIIEKRQSVAFWCNPISGHATLYWYQQILGQGPKLLIQFQNNGVVDDSQLPKDRFSAERLKGVDSTLKIQPAKLEDSAVYLCASSLSGRTRANVLTFGAGSRLTVL.

This clonotype was observed a handful of times. The chain joins TRBV29-1 to TRBJ1-2; D not resolved. CDR1 SQVTM and CDR2 ANQGSEA come from the germline V gene. This CDR3 spans 13 amino acids. CDR3 protein: CSAPGVENYGYTF. As DNA, the CDR3 is TGCAGTGCTCCTGGAGTTGAAAACTATGGCTACACCTTC.